The rows below give T cell receptor beta chains drawn from one sample of a study of breast tumors, draining lymph nodes, adjacent tissues. TCRdb processed the multiplex PCR reads anew with MiXCR; each CDR3 protein has one entry. The sample shows about 230,000 distinct CDR3 sequences, approximately 30% of them seen only once. Sequences were obtained from axillary lymph node tissue. Every receptor here comes from a female donor with breast cancer. Some clones in this sample may be carry-over from other donors' samples. Each CDR3 is given with its conserved first and last residue. The order of the fields is V gene, J gene, CDR3 protein.

>TRBV7-2|TRBJ2-5
CASSLQGVTETQYF
>TRBV7-9|TRBJ2-5
CASSFAGRTDQETQYF
>TRBV12-3/TRBV12-4|TRBJ2-7
CASSARDFSYEQYF
>TRBV29-1|TRBJ2-2
CSALSTVNTGELLF
>TRBV7-9|TRBJ2-7
CASSLAGSHEQYF
>TRBV6-4|TRBJ2-7
CASSASFGGSYEQYF
>TRBV5-1|TRBJ1-3
CASSFYICSAYRAGNTIYF
>TRBV11-2|TRBJ1-1
CASSTGPNTEAFF
>TRBV30|TRBJ2-1
CAHTAKYNEQFF
>TRBV12-3/TRBV12-4|TRBJ2-5
CASSLPEGETQYF
>TRBV18|TRBJ2-5
CASSPQGLEETQYF
>TRBV15|TRBJ2-7
CATSRAGVRRGAQYF
>TRBV9|TRBJ2-3
CASSVTGLAEQYF
>TRBV2|TRBJ1-1
CASSVTVSEAFF
>TRBV20-1|TRBJ1-2
CSALREGIGYTF
>TRBV20-1|TRBJ2-1
CSARVKREGRRNEQFF
>TRBV24-1|TRBJ2-1
CATSDPTSGIGREQFF
>TRBV5-1|TRBJ2-2
CASSARQNANTGELFF
>TRBV11-3|TRBJ2-1
CASSLSDGEQFF
>TRBV28|TRBJ1-5
CASGPGIYSNQPQHF
>TRBV11-3|TRBJ2-3
CASSLRWASGYNEQYF
>TRBV5-1|TRBJ1-6
CASKEGAIGSPLHF
>TRBV6-5|TRBJ1-1
CASSGQLNTEAFF
>TRBV28|TRBJ1-2
CASIVAGYGYTF
>TRBV6-2/TRBV6-3|TRBJ2-1
CASSSPGLDSYNEQFF
>TRBV19|TRBJ2-2
CASSTSSGRTNTGELFF
>TRBV7-6|TRBJ1-6
CASSVDRANSPLHF
>TRBV19|TRBJ2-7
CASSPTVNYEQYF
>TRBV20-1|TRBJ1-6
CSASPGQGKAGYNSPLHF
>TRBV6-2/TRBV6-3|TRBJ2-5
CASSYGPLRETQYF
>TRBV5-1|TRBJ1-4
CASSGTGAGEKLFF
>TRBV11-1|TRBJ2-1
CASSTRTGPLYSYNEQFF
>TRBV5-5|TRBJ2-7
CASSYKRQASYEQYF
>TRBV20-1|TRBJ2-1
CRLDRGNNEQFF
>TRBV4-3|TRBJ1-1
CASSQDRTGKRTEAFF
>TRBV5-4|TRBJ2-7
CASRNRDRGGTYEQYF
>TRBV30|TRBJ2-7
CAWSVGQGAEQYF
>TRBV5-5|TRBJ1-6
CASSQVQGAEHSPLHF
>TRBV24-1|TRBJ1-5
CATSDPDRGNQPQHF
>TRBV9|TRBJ2-2
CASSVVGGGAGELFF
>TRBV2|TRBJ1-1
CASLVAEAFF
>TRBV6-5|TRBJ2-7
CASIGLAGDEQYF
>TRBV19|TRBJ2-3
CASSRDSTDTQYF
>TRBV7-9|TRBJ1-4
CASTPRERLFF
>TRBV6-2/TRBV6-3|TRBJ2-6
CASSSGTSVTSGANVLTF
>TRBV11-2|TRBJ2-1
CASSFDWASGNEQFF
>TRBV20-1|TRBJ2-3
CSARGLAGGGDTQYF
>TRBV5-1|TRBJ1-4
CASSLMVGENLFF
>TRBV2|TRBJ1-6
CASSEGEGEAYNSPLHF
>TRBV7-9|TRBJ2-5
CASSLTPVGRGSEPQYF
>TRBV5-1|TRBJ1-2
CASSLTASGNTF
>TRBV4-1|TRBJ1-5
CASSQGGAGFSNQPQHF
>TRBV14|TRBJ1-2
CASGQEGRNLYGSTF
>TRBV2|TRBJ2-5
CASSEGLAEETQYF
>TRBV4-2|TRBJ1-4
CASSREEVTTNEKLFF
>TRBV24-1|TRBJ2-2
CATKTGTGELFF
>TRBV7-3|TRBJ2-5
CASSLGPRETQYF
>TRBV27|TRBJ1-5
CASSPGAGIYSNQPQHF
>TRBV5-6|TRBJ2-1
CASSSPVVGYNEQFF